Within the sample, the clone carrying this TCR beta chain is medium-sized (0.01 to 0.1%). The data were taken from a study of graft-versus-host responses after intestinal transplantation. This CDR3 region has 13 residues. V was cut by 1 base and J by 11 bases, with 14 bases left in between. The germline V gene encodes CDR1 SEHNR and CDR2 FQNEAQ (reference sequence). Sequencing was performed with immunoSEQ multiplex PCR; in TCRdb, only in-frame clones are kept and a portion is missing. The table has roughly 10,000 clones, about 32% seen once; the top ten hold 3.4%. The sequence came from a human patient who received an intestinal transplant. Here the sequenced sample was alloreactive CD4+ T cells from a mixed lymphocyte reaction culture, taken before intestinal transplant. Subset: CFSE-low proliferating T cells sorted from roughly 6-day pre-transplant mixed lymphocyte reaction (GvH or HvG direction). The chain recombines TRBV7-9 with TRBJ1-1; D perhaps matches TRBD1 (6 bases). CDR3 loop: CASSLGGGAWAFF. The DNA of the CDR3 is TGTGCCAGCAGCTTAGGGGGGGGCGCGTGGGCTTTCTTT.